This TCR beta chain was sequenced in a study of T cells in Graves' hyperthyroidism and ophthalmopathy (dated by TCRdb to the late 2010s). Looking at the study overall: Peripheral blood was sampled at the time of initial diagnosis, prior to any treatment. To identify TCR V-J signatures that set the groups apart, the researchers used a discovery cohort of approximately 98 patients, made up of around 40 with Graves' ophthalmopathy and approximately 57 with stable Graves' hyperthyroidism. The approximately 90 discovery patients were divided at random into training and test sets in a 7:3 ratio. Following sampling, methimazole starting at 30 mg daily was given to hyperthyroidism patients, and high-dose intravenous methylprednisolone was given to ophthalmopathy patients. Thyroid tissue and blood T-cell repertoires from several Graves' hyperthyroidism patients were also compared in the study. TCR Vbeta CDR3 sequencing of 130 to 150 peripheral blood samples (under 45 ophthalmopathy, roughly 74 hyperthyroidism and approximately 17 progressor patients) is reported in the paper. Prospective prediction of ophthalmopathy was tested in an independent validation cohort consisting of about 19 hyperthyroidism patients and more than 15 patients who later progressed to ophthalmopathy.

Moderately to severely active disease, a Clinical Activity Score of at least 3, a NOSPECS grade of at least 4, and a duration under 3 months were present in ophthalmopathy patients. Patients with uncontrolled infections, other autoimmune diseases, pregnancy or lactation were excluded. Diagnoses relied on clinical symptoms, serum thyroxine and TRAb, thyroid ultrasound and orbital computed tomography. Ficoll-Paque density gradient centrifugation was used to isolate PBMCs from 9.5 to 10 ml of fresh peripheral blood. Trizol reagent was used to extract total RNA, and RNA quality was then checked on an Agilent 2100 Bioanalyzer. Amplification of TCR beta CDR3 regions was carried out from RNA transcripts. The first round of RT-PCR for the TCR CDR3 was performed with the HTBI primer set and the Qiagen OneStep RT-PCR kit. Libraries were constructed in a second round of multiplex PCR, after which size selection and purification were performed. Libraries were sequenced paired-end with 100 bp reads on an Illumina HiSeq2000. The original pipeline was this. Raw data were processed with SOAPnuke, discarding reads with adapters, uncalled bases, mean Phred below 15, or no exact constant-primer or identifier match. COPE v1.2.5 was used to merge high-quality paired reads, and clonotypes were defined as unique nucleotide sequences. MiTCR v1.1 was used to align clonotypes to the IMGT TRBV, TRBD and TRBJ reference segments. Only V-J combinations with frequency above 0.0001, covering 99.2% of repertoires, were analysed. The TCS score was defined as the ratio of F50 (clonal expansion) to E x V (chaos), calculated using BLOSUM62-based TCRdist between CDR3 peptides within each V-J. Welch's t-statistics and random forest reduced roughly 540 V-J features to around 14, which were used in a naive Bayes classifier (R e1071). Through fastp at Q25 and MiXCR, TCRdb rebuilt clones from the public reads, retaining in-frame beta chains. Rows are combined by CDR3 protein, so each entry shows the most common genes and DNA. TCRdb, rather than the study authors, made the V and J calls. This sample gives almost 350,000 distinct CDR3 sequences in total; roughly 20% of them show up just once. The ten biggest clones cover around 15% of the sample.

Study-level results and caveats: Most expanded thyroid clonotypes (frequency above 0.001) were also found in blood, which suggests that blood repertoires may mirror thyroid immune responses. During validation, the model predicted progression to ophthalmopathy a median of roughly 7.1 months ahead of onset, with around 70% sensitivity and 72.22% specificity. Sample size was not statistically predetermined, and investigators were not blinded to group allocation. A 13 V-J signature model separated ophthalmopathy from stable hyperthyroidism, with around 90% sensitivity and roughly 84% specificity in cross-validation and 80%/75% in testing.

This clonotype was observed at least ten times. The antigen it recognizes is unknown. No qualities accompany the bases; no much larger clone lies one base away. The CDR3 has 15 amino acids, counting the end cysteine and phenylalanine. Only the CDR3 DNA is retained, 45 bases long and in frame from the first base. CDR1 and CDR2 are drawn from the germline V gene: SGDLS, YYNGEE. The junction shows trimming of 4 bases on V and 2 bases on J, plus 13 bases between the germline ends. The sequenced sample consisted of blood. This sequence originates from a woman aged 40 to 50 with Graves' ophthalmopathy. Here the chain combines TRBV9 and TRBJ1-5; perhaps TRBD1 is the D gene, with 5 bases matching. The CDR3 is CASSPPGAGNQPQHF. Read as DNA, the sequence is TGTGCCAGCAGCCCACCCGGGGCCGGCAATCAGCCCCAGCATTTT.